Following are 31 T cell receptor beta chains from one sample sequenced in a study of shared clonotypes between healthy human individuals. Assay: immunoSEQ multiplex PCR; the TCRdb copy retains only in-frame clones and omits some. The data hold about 1.1 million clones, with about 72% observed a single time. Specimen: memory CD4+ T cells from PBMCs. Described subset: CD45RA-negative fraction. The receptors were gathered from a man in his late teens or twenties in good health. Some clones in this sample may be carry-over from other donors' samples.

The rearrangement uses TRBV5-1 and TRBJ2-1; 10 bases fit TRBD1. Germline CDR1 SGHRS, CDR2 YFSETQ. J gave up 6 bases and V 0 bases, and 9 bases lay outside the gene matches. There are 17 residues in the CDR3. CDR3 amino acids: CASSLGSGTGAGNEQFF. In DNA, the CDR3 is TGCGCCAGCAGCTTGGGATCCGGGACAGGGGCCGGCAATGAGCAGTTCTTC.

The chain links TRBV21-1 to TRBJ1-1. TRBV21-1 is a recognized pseudogene. The CDR3 runs to 12 residues. The chain's CDR3 is CASRKSMAEAFF. The DNA of the CDR3 is TGTGCCAGCAGAAAATCTATGGCTGAAGCTTTCTTT.

The V and J genes are TRBV7-9 and TRBJ2-3, with 12 bases fitting TRBD2. V lost 4 bases and J lost 6; bases outside the gene matches: 14. The CDR3 length is 18 residues. Germline V gene data show CDR1 as SEHNR and CDR2 as FQNEAQ (reference sequence). DNA for the CDR3: TGTGCCAGCAGCTCAGGGGAACTAGCGGGAGGATCATCGGATACGCAGTATTTT. It yields the protein CASSSGELAGGSSDTQYF.

This clone appeared once. A much larger clone differs from this one at a single base, so this may be a read error. The chain joins TRBV5-4 to TRBJ2-7, with 7 bases that match TRBD2. Germline assignment: CDR1 SGHNT and CDR2 YYREEE (reference sequence). This CDR3 is built from 17 residues. In DNA, the CDR3 is TGTGCCAGAAGCTTGGGTGGCGTCGGGGGGAACCCCTACGAGCAGTACTTC. This encodes CARSLGGVGGNPYEQYF.

CDR3 sequence reads: CASSLSSGRANNEQFF. As DNA, the CDR3 is TGTGCCAGCAGCTTGTCAAGCGGGAGGGCAAACAATGAGCAGTTCTTC. The chain recombines TRBV7-3 with TRBJ2-1; 10 positions match TRBD2. Germline CDR1 SGHTA, CDR2 FQGTGA. J was trimmed by 5 bases and V by 3 bases; bases with no gene match: 7. This CDR3 is 16 amino acids long.

The V gene is TRBV5-6, the J gene TRBJ1-5; D is ambiguous. The V end lost 2 bases, the J end lost 3 bases, and 6 bases lay between the germline ends. CDR3 size: 13 residues. Germline CDR1 SGHDT, CDR2 YYEEEE. CDR3 amino acids: CASSFGYNQPQHF. The DNA of the CDR3 is TGTGCCAGCAGCTTCGGGTACAATCAGCCCCAGCATTTT.

V is TRBV5-4 and J is TRBJ2-7; D is ambiguous. The CDR3 loop spans 15 amino acids. V lost 0 bases and J lost 0, with 10 bases in between. CDR1 and CDR2 from the germline V gene are SGHNT and YYREEE (reference sequence). CDR3 coding DNA: TGTGCCAGCAGCTTGGAGGCTTCCCGCTCCTACGAGCAGTACTTC. Amino acids: CASSLEASRSYEQYF.

This chain links TRBV27 with TRBJ2-1, with 11 bases that match TRBD2. The CDR3 spans 15 residues. The germline gives CDR1 MNHEY, CDR2 SMNVEV (reference sequence). The V segment lost 7 bases and the J segment 13 bases; nucleotides outside the gene matches: 15. CDR3 in amino acids: CASTPAGLAGGLQFF. DNA of the CDR3: TGTGCCAGCACCCCGGCGGGGCTAGCGGGGGGCCTTCAGTTCTTC.

J is TRBJ1-1 and V is TRBV11-2; TRBD1 matches at 8 bases. The CDR3 loop spans 14 amino acids. V gave up 5 bases and J gave up 5 bases; unmatched junction bases: 7. The germline V gene encodes CDR1 SGHAT and CDR2 FQNNGV. CDR3 loop: CASSQIRGRTEAFF. The CDR3 region has the DNA TGTGCCAGCAGCCAGATCAGGGGGCGAACTGAAGCTTTCTTT.

The chain employs TRBV28 and TRBJ1-2; tentative D call: TRBD1 (5 bases). The V gene lost 6 bases and the J gene lost 5 bases, with 10 bases spanning the gap. Germline V gives CDR1 MDHEN, CDR2 SYDVKM. The CDR3 is 12 amino acids. The CDR3: CASRQAGYGYTF. The CDR3 DNA reads as TGTGCCAGCAGACAGGCGGGGTATGGCTACACCTTC.

Points on this clone: Other DNA sequences in this specimen translate into the identical CDR3. V usage is TRBV9 and J usage is TRBJ2-1; possible D gene TRBD1, 6 bases. Germline loops: CDR1 SGDLS, CDR2 YYNGEE. The V end was cut by 1 base, the J end by 1 base, with 12 bases between. The CDR3 is 16 amino acids. CDR3: CASSVTGTPSYNEQFF. The CDR3 DNA reads TGTGCCAGCAGCGTAACCGGGACACCATCCTACAATGAGCAGTTCTTC.

The V gene is TRBV28, the J gene TRBJ2-7; TRBD1 matches 9 bases. The germline CDR1 and CDR2 sequences are MDHEN and SYDVKM. The CDR3 has 15 amino acids. The trim removed 4 bases at V and 3 bases at J, leaving 7 bases unmatched. This CDR3 is CASSSSWTGDYEQYF. CDR3 nucleotide sequence: TGTGCCAGCAGTTCCTCCTGGACAGGGGACTACGAGCAGTACTTC.

The V gene is TRBV5-6, the J gene TRBJ2-7; 13 nucleotides match TRBD2. The V gene end was trimmed by 3 bases and the J gene end by 2 bases; junction bases not matched to a gene: 5. CDR1 SGHDT and CDR2 YYEEEE come from the germline V gene. The CDR3 is 16 residues long. CDR3 sequence reads: CASSSIGLAGAYEQYF. CDR3 DNA sequence: TGTGCCAGCAGCTCCATAGGACTAGCGGGAGCCTACGAGCAGTACTTC.

Details on this clone: This sample also contains other DNA sequences that code for the same CDR3. The V gene is TRBV29-1, the J gene TRBJ2-3, with D hard to call. The CDR3 has 12 amino acids. V lost 1 base, J lost 0 bases, and 2 bases lay in between. CDR1 SQVTM and CDR2 ANQGSEA come from the germline V gene. CDR3 DNA sequence: TGCAGCGTTGAAGCTAGCACAGATACGCAGTATTTT. Its translation is CSVEASTDTQYF.

The V and J genes are TRBV11-1 and TRBJ1-2; D not resolved. Trimming left V 2 bases short and J 8 bases short, with 15 bases between. CDR3 length equals 14 residues. Germline V CDR1 and CDR2: SGHAT, FQDESV (reference sequence). CDR3 protein: CASSLISQAAGYTF. DNA of the CDR3: TGTGCCAGCAGCTTAATCAGTCAGGCGGCCGGCTACACCTTC.

The chain combines TRBV27 with TRBJ2-3, with D perhaps TRBD2 (6 bases). Looked up from germline, CDR1 is MNHEY and CDR2 is SMNVEV (reference sequence). The V end lost 7 bases, the J end lost 2 bases, and 13 bases lay between the germline ends. The CDR3 has 14 residues. The CDR3 spells CASTPGLPTDTQYF. DNA for the CDR3: TGTGCCAGCACCCCGGGACTGCCCACAGATACGCAGTATTTT.

The chain uses TRBV11-1 and TRBJ1-1; D gene uncertain. Trimming took off 2 bases at V and 3 bases at J, with 7 bases between the two ends. The CDR3 runs 13 residues. CDR1 and CDR2 (germline): SGHAT, FQDESV (reference sequence). CDR3 sequence reads: CASSLLPDTEAFF. The CDR3 DNA reads as TGTGCCAGCAGCTTACTCCCGGACACTGAAGCTTTCTTT.

The chain has TRBV6-5 and TRBJ2-7; 10 positions agree with TRBD2. J gave up 2 bases and V 5 bases, and 3 bases lay outside the gene matches. This CDR3 is 14 amino acids long. From germline, CDR1 is MNHEY and CDR2 SVGAGI. CDR3 in DNA: TGTGCCAGCAGTAACCTAGCGGGAGCCTACGAGCAGTACTTC. Translation gives CASSNLAGAYEQYF.

The rearrangement uses TRBV5-6 and TRBJ2-6; D is uncertain. V lost 4 bases, J lost 0 bases, and 11 bases lay in between. Germline V gene data show CDR1 as SGHDT and CDR2 as YYEEEE. This CDR3 has 16 amino acids. CDR3 in amino acids: CASSPNFYSGANVLTF. DNA of the CDR3: TGTGCCAGCAGCCCTAATTTTTACTCTGGGGCCAACGTCCTGACTTTC.

The chain joins TRBV5-1 to TRBJ2-7; a possible D gene is TRBD2 (7 bases). Germline CDR1 SGHRS, CDR2 YFSETQ. V was trimmed by 0 bases and J by 3 bases, leaving 10 bases between them. The CDR3 is made up of 14 amino acids. The DNA of the CDR3 is TGCGCCAGCAGCTTGGTTAGGGGGGGCTACGAGCAGTACTTC. It translates to CASSLVRGGYEQYF. The complete variable domain, with remaining parts taken from reference TRBV5-1 and TRBJ2-7, reads KAGVTQTPRYLIKTRGQQVTLSCSPISGHRSVSWYQQTPGQGLQFLFEYFSETQRNKGNFPGRFSGRQFSNSRSEMNVSTLELGDSALYLCASSLVRGGYEQYFGPGTRLTVT.

About this clone: With a much larger clone just one base away, this may be a read error. This sample also contains other DNA sequences that code for the same CDR3. The chain links TRBV20-1 to TRBJ2-5; the D is unclear. This CDR3 comprises 11 residues. Trimming took 3 bases from V and 5 from J, leaving 7 bases between them. Per germline, CDR1 DFQATT and CDR2 SNEGSKA (reference sequence). The CDR3 nucleotides are TGCAGTGCTAGCCCGGGCGAGACCCAGTACTTC. It encodes CSASPGETQYF.

The sample holds many counts of this clone. The CDR3: CAWSVGAGGQNQPQHF. Written as DNA, the CDR3 is TGTGCCTGGAGTGTAGGGGCAGGGGGACAGAATCAGCCCCAGCATTTT. The chain has TRBV30 and TRBJ1-5, with 7 bases fitting TRBD1. CDR1 is GTSNPN and CDR2 is SVGIG in the germline V gene (reference sequence). V trimming: 0 bases; J trimming: 4 bases; junction bases outside the gene matches: 9. CDR3 length: 16 residues.

V is TRBV19 and J is TRBJ1-5, with 7 bases that match TRBD1. CDR3 length equals 16 residues. The germline V gene has CDR1 LNHDA and CDR2 SQIVND (reference sequence). V shed 5 bases, J shed 2 bases, and the junction held 9 bases outside the gene matches. The CDR3 loop is CASSVHDREGNQPQHF. The CDR3 DNA is TGTGCCAGTAGTGTCCATGACAGGGAGGGCAATCAGCCCCAGCATTTT.

V is TRBV28 and J is TRBJ1-3, with 9 bases matching TRBD1. Losses at the gene ends were 6 bases for V and 2 bases for J; bases not matched to a gene: 2. This CDR3 contains 14 residues. Germline assignment: CDR1 MDHEN and CDR2 SYDVKM. Written as DNA, the CDR3 is TGTGCCAGCAGAGACAGGGGGACTGGAAACACCATATATTTT. Protein: CASRDRGTGNTIYF.

The rearrangement uses TRBV27 and TRBJ1-2; 7 bases align to TRBD1. V was clipped by 2 bases and J by 7 bases; unmatched bases: 7. CDR1 and CDR2 (germline): MNHEY, SMNVEV (reference sequence). The CDR3 covers 14 residues. The CDR3 DNA reads TGTGCCAGCAGTTTACGCGACAGGGTGGGTGGCTACACCTTC. Translation gives CASSLRDRVGGYTF.

This clone was counted ten times or more. The chain uses TRBV30 and TRBJ2-5; the match to TRBD1 covers 8 bases. The CDR3 has 15 amino acids. Germline V gene sequence: CDR1 GTSNPN, CDR2 SVGIG (reference sequence). V was clipped by 0 bases and J by 1 base; unmatched bases: 4. The CDR3: CAWSVFRGLQETQYF. For the CDR3, the DNA is TGTGCCTGGAGTGTTTTCAGGGGGCTCCAAGAGACCCAGTACTTC. Variable domain in full (rest from reference TRBV30 and TRBJ2-5): SQTIHQWPATLVQPVGSPLSLECTVEGTSNPNLYWYRQAAGRGLQLLFYSVGIGQISSEVPQNLSASRPQDRQFILSSKKLLLSDSGFYLCAWSVFRGLQETQYFGPGTRLLVL.

The gene calls are TRBV5-4 and TRBJ1-3; tentative D call: TRBD1 (5 bases). The CDR3 has 15 amino acids. The V end was cut by 4 bases, the J end by 2 bases, with 13 bases between. Germline V gives CDR1 SGHNT, CDR2 YYREEE (reference sequence). The CDR3 sequence is CASSLDMLAGNTIYF. The CDR3 nucleotides read TGTGCCAGCAGCCTGGACATGTTGGCTGGAAACACCATATATTTT.

V gene TRBV28 combines with J gene TRBJ1-1; TRBD1 matches at 11 bases. J was trimmed by 3 bases and V by 4 bases; bases with no gene match: 10. The CDR3 is 17 residues long. Looked up from germline, CDR1 is MDHEN and CDR2 is SYDVKM. Here the CDR3 reads CASSSYGQGALDTEAFF. The CDR3 region has the DNA TGTGCCAGCAGTTCATATGGACAGGGGGCCCTAGACACTGAAGCTTTCTTT.

V is TRBV27 and J is TRBJ2-5; 9 nucleotides match TRBD1. The DNA end is a closer match to TRBJ2-7, so the J assignment may be wrong. The V gene's germline CDR1 is MNHEY and CDR2 SMNVEV (reference sequence). This CDR3 region has 14 residues. CDR3 sequence (DNA): TGTGCCAGCAGTTTATCGAGGACAGGGGCCGAGCAGTACTTC. This encodes CASSLSRTGAEQYF.

J is TRBJ2-3 and V is TRBV28; D is perhaps TRBD2 (6 bases). This CDR3 comprises 14 residues. CDR1 MDHEN and CDR2 SYDVKM come from the germline V gene. Trimming stripped 4 bases from V and 2 bases from J, with 10 bases between. The CDR3 is CASSWAGFTDTQYF. The CDR3 nucleotides read TGTGCCAGCAGTTGGGCGGGGTTCACAGATACGCAGTATTTT.

This clone was counted a few times. Other DNA sequences of this sample code for an identical CDR3. J is TRBJ1-1 and V is TRBV18; possibly TRBD1 for D (6 bases). CDR1 KGHSH and CDR2 LQKENI come from the germline V gene. This CDR3 is 12 amino acids long. The V end lost 2 bases, the J end lost 7 bases, and 8 bases lay between the germline ends. The CDR3 is CASSPRTDEAFF. In DNA, the CDR3 is TGTGCCAGCTCACCAAGGACAGATGAAGCTTTCTTT.